This TCR beta chain was sequenced for a study of T cell responses to AZD1222 COVID-19 vaccine. In its sample, this clone was seen a few times. Trimming took off 7 bases at V and 2 bases at J, with 15 bases between the two ends. Germline values: CDR1 LNHDA, CDR2 SQIVND (reference sequence). The CDR3 loop spans 14 amino acids. The study pooled second doses at about 4 or about 12 weeks. Assay used: immunoSEQ multiplex PCR; TCRdb lists only in-frame clones, some missing. The sample lists some 95,000 clones; around 87% were seen once. The receptor was isolated from an adult who received the AZD1222 COVID-19 vaccine. This sample comprised peripheral blood, obtained 28 days after the second AZD1222 dose. V usage is TRBV19 and J usage is TRBJ2-7; D gene ambiguous. The CDR3: CASKKLDGAYEQYF. As DNA, the CDR3 is TGTGCCAGTAAAAAGTTGGACGGCGCCTACGAGCAGTACTTC.